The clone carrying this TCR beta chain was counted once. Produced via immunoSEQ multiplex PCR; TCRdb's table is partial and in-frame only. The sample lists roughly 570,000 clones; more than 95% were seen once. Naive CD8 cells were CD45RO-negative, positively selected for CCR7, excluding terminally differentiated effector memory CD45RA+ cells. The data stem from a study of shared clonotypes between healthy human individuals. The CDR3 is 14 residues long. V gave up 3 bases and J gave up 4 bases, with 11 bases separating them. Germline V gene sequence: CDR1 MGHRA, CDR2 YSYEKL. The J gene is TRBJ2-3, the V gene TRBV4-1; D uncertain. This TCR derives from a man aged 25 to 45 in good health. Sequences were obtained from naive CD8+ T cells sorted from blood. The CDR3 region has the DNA TGCGCCAGCAGCCAGCTAGAGAACGCAGATACGCAGTATTTT. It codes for CASSQLENADTQYF.